This T cell receptor (beta chain) was sequenced for a study of radiotherapy plus CTLA-4 blockade in lung cancer. General study points: In blood, early T cell clone dynamics reportedly predicted response best, together with interferon-beta.

As regards this clone: Its antigen is still unknown.

Sequenced by immunoSEQ multiplex PCR; TCRdb stores in-frame clones only, minus some. The sample has about 85,000 clones; more than 75% are singletons. In chemo-refractory metastatic non-small-cell lung cancer, patients got ipilimumab CTLA-4 blockade together with focal radiation. The germline CDR1 and CDR2 sequences are MDHEN and SYDVKM. V trimming: 6 bases; J trimming: 0 bases; junction bases outside the gene matches: 2. The CDR3 spans 16 residues. The material sequenced was peripheral blood, taken from a patient treated with radiotherapy plus ipilimumab. The chain combines TRBV28 with TRBJ2-2, with 12 bases identical to TRBD2. The source is a human donor with non-small cell lung cancer who had a partial response to radiotherapy plus ipilimumab. The CDR3 here is CASRLAGGPNTGELFF. The DNA of the CDR3 is TGTGCCAGCAGACTAGCGGGAGGACCGAACACCGGGGAGCTGTTTTTT.